These 9 T cell receptor beta chains were all obtained from the same sample, sequenced in a study of cytomegalovirus exposure and HLA in healthy donors (dated by TCRdb to about 2017). Libraries came from the immunoSEQ multiplex PCR assay. For the multiplex PCR, a mixture combining 60 forward primers for TCR Vbeta segments and 13 reverse primers for TCR Jbeta segments was used. Not all clones reach the TCRdb copy of this immuneACCESS table, which keeps in-frame sequences only. Checked studies attribute under half of the gap to unresolved V genes and leave the rest unexplained. For this sample there are 150,000 to 200,000 clones; approximately 80% appear just once. Of the sample, less than 15% falls within the top ten clones. The sequencing sample was made of PBMCs. The receptors stem from a woman in her thirties in good health and CMV-seropositive.

The chain is built from TRBV6-5 and TRBJ2-1; 12 bases align to TRBD2. Losses at the gene ends were 6 bases for V and 2 bases for J; bases not matched to a gene: 2. Per germline, CDR1 MNHEY and CDR2 SVGAGI. This CDR3 is 15 amino acids long. Written as DNA, the CDR3 is TGTGCCAGCAGACTAGCGGGAGGTGCCTACAATGAGCAGTTCTTC. Translation gives CASRLAGGAYNEQFF.

Details on this clone: The junction differs from germline at one of its ends, possibly a read error. This chain uses TRBV19 with TRBJ2-5; 9 bases are shared with TRBD1. The V gene's germline CDR1 is LNHDA and CDR2 SQIVND (reference sequence). The CDR3 sequence is 15 residues long. The CDR3 region is CASGHRDREKETQYF. The CDR3 DNA is TGTGCCAGTGGTCACCGGGACAGGGAAAAAGAAACCCAGTACTTC.

This clone was recorded a few times. V is TRBV19 and J is TRBJ1-2, with D perhaps TRBD1 (6 bases). The CDR3 covers 15 residues. Trimming shortened V by 5 bases and J by 1 base, and 14 bases separated the two germline ends. Germline V gives CDR1 LNHDA, CDR2 SQIVND (reference sequence). The CDR3 DNA is TGTGCCAGTAGTGAGCACAGGGAGAGTAACTATGGCTACACCTTC. This codes for CASSEHRESNYGYTF.

The chain is built from TRBV19 and TRBJ1-4; D may be TRBD1 (5 bases). This CDR3 is built from 15 residues. Per the germline V gene, CDR1 is LNHDA and CDR2 is SQIVND (reference sequence). Trimming took off 3 bases at V and 0 bases at J, with 8 bases between the two ends. In DNA, the CDR3 is TGTGCCAGTAGTATCGGGGGTCCAACTAATGAAAAACTGTTTTTT. Translating gives CASSIGGPTNEKLFF.

The gene calls are TRBV7-2 and TRBJ2-7, with D perhaps matching TRBD2 (6 bases). V was cut by 6 bases and J by 3 bases, with 21 bases left in between. The germline CDR1 and CDR2 sequences are SGHTA and FQGNSA. The CDR3 is made up of 16 amino acids. In nucleotides, the CDR3 is TGTGCCAGCAGTCCCGGGAGAAACCCTGAAGGCTACGAGCAGTACTTC. Translating gives CASSPGRNPEGYEQYF.

V usage is TRBV19 and J usage is TRBJ1-2; D perhaps matches TRBD1 (5 bases). The germline gives CDR1 LNHDA, CDR2 SQIVND (reference sequence). CDR3 length: 11 amino acids. V dropped 9 bases and J dropped 4 bases, with 9 bases sitting between them. The CDR3 sequence is CASDSLYGYTF. CDR3 nucleotide sequence: TGTGCCAGCGACAGTCTCTATGGCTACACCTTC.

V and J are TRBV19 and TRBJ2-3; TRBD2 is a possible D gene (6 bases). V lost 7 bases to trimming and J lost 0 bases, with 14 bases between them. CDR1 and CDR2 (germline): LNHDA, SQIVND (reference sequence). This CDR3 has 15 residues. The CDR3 nucleotides read TGTGCCAGTAAGCGGCGGAGGGGAAGCACAGATACGCAGTATTTT. Its translation is CASKRRRGSTDTQYF.

This chain connects TRBV4-2 to TRBJ2-4; TRBD2 matches 8 bases. The V gene's germline CDR1 is LGHNA and CDR2 YNFKEQ. Trimming cost V 2 bases and J 2 bases; bases outside gene matches: 8. The CDR3 length is 17 residues. CDR3 nucleotide sequence: TGTGCCAGCAGCCAACTTTCCTCTAGCGGGTCCAAAAACATTCAGTACTTC. This codes for CASSQLSSSGSKNIQYF.

On this clone: Compared with germline, one end of the junction differs, possibly owing to a read error. V is TRBV4-1 and J is TRBJ2-1; TRBD1 matches 9 bases. Germline CDR1 is MGHRA and CDR2 is YSYEKL. This CDR3 has 14 residues. CDR3 bases: TGCGCCAGCAGCCAAGTAGGGCGGACAGGGGTATGGGTCTTC. This encodes CASSQVGRTGVWVF.